Below, 15 T cell receptor beta chains from the same sample are listed, as sequenced in a study of graft-versus-host responses after intestinal transplantation. Clones were read by immunoSEQ multiplex PCR, and TCRdb kept only the in-frame ones, dropping some. Of about 120,000 clones listed, about 95% were seen once; the top ten hold 2.5% to 3.5%. Their antigen targets remain unknown. The source material was unstimulated CD8+ T cells sorted from spleen or lymph node cells, sampled before intestinal transplant. The receptors derive from a human donor who received an intestinal transplant.

The gene calls are TRBV4-2 and TRBJ2-7, with a possible D match to TRBD1 (5 bases). With 0 bases removed from V and 1 base from J, the gap between germline ends came to 16 bases. The germline gives CDR1 LGHNA, CDR2 YNFKEQ. The CDR3 has 17 residues. The CDR3: CASSQEARPKGSYEQYF. The CDR3 DNA sequence: TGTGCCAGCAGCCAAGAGGCGCGTCCGAAGGGGTCCTACGAGCAGTACTTC.

CDR3 sequence (DNA): TGTGCCAGCAGCTCCAGCGGATACGAGCAGTACTTC. This encodes CASSSSGYEQYF. V gene TRBV9 combines with J gene TRBJ2-7; the D gene is possibly TRBD2 (5 bases). V lost 4 bases to trimming and J lost 4 bases, with 9 bases between them. This CDR3 is built from 12 residues. Germline V gene data show CDR1 as SGDLS and CDR2 as YYNGEE.

V gene TRBV30 combines with J gene TRBJ2-1, with D perhaps matching TRBD1 (6 bases). The germline gives CDR1 GTSNPN, CDR2 SVGIG (reference sequence). Trimming pared 2 bases from V and 2 bases from J, leaving 10 bases between. The CDR3 covers 14 residues. The chain's CDR3 is CAWSLNRAYNEQFF. CDR3 sequence (DNA): TGTGCCTGGAGTTTAAACAGGGCCTACAATGAGCAGTTCTTC.

This clone occurred once. V is TRBV19 and J is TRBJ2-2; 9 bases align to TRBD1. CDR1 is LNHDA, CDR2 SQIVND, per germline (reference sequence). J was trimmed by 7 bases and V by 6 bases; bases with no gene match: 6. The CDR3 sequence is 14 residues long. The CDR3 bases are TGTGCCAGTAGAACTACAGGGGGCGGCGGGGAGCTGTTTTTT. Protein product: CASRTTGGGGELFF.

The genes are TRBV14 and TRBJ2-2; the D call may be TRBD1 or TRBD2 (5 bases each). CDR3 length equals 13 residues. Germline V lookup: CDR1 SGHDN, CDR2 FVKESK. The V end was cut by 1 base, the J end by 6 bases, with 6 bases between. CDR3 sequence (DNA): TGTGCCAGCAGCCAAGTGGGGGCCGGGGAGCTGTTTTTT. This gives the protein CASSQVGAGELFF.

J is TRBJ2-1 and V is TRBV28, with 11 bases identical to TRBD2. J gave up 0 bases and V 5 bases, and 9 bases lay outside the gene matches. CDR3 length: 18 amino acids. Germline CDR1 and CDR2: MDHEN and SYDVKM. The CDR3 bases are TGTGCCAGCAGTCCTCCCGGGACTAGCGGTTTCTCCTACAATGAGCAGTTCTTC. It is translated as CASSPPGTSGFSYNEQFF.

The chain recombines TRBV5-1 with TRBJ2-1; D possibly corresponds to TRBD1 (5 bases). Trimming left V 4 bases short and J 5 bases short, with 13 bases between. The CDR3 consists of 14 residues. Germline loops: CDR1 SGHRS, CDR2 YFSETQ. The CDR3 DNA sequence: TGCGCCAGCAGCGTTCAACAGGAAAACAATGAGCAGTTCTTC. Amino acids: CASSVQQENNEQFF.

The rearrangement uses TRBV9 and TRBJ2-3, with D possibly matching TRBD2 (6 bases). The V end lost 0 bases, the J end lost 2 bases, and 19 bases lay between the germline ends. Per the germline V gene, CDR1 is SGDLS and CDR2 is YYNGEE. The CDR3 spans 18 residues. CDR3 in DNA: TGTGCCAGCAGCGTAGCTGAGTCTAGCGAGACGTCCACAGATACGCAGTATTTT. Residues: CASSVAESSETSTDTQYF.

This sequence joins TRBV6-1 and TRBJ2-7; 10 bases align to TRBD1. V gave up 4 bases and J gave up 3 bases; unmatched junction bases: 6. The CDR3 runs to 15 residues. The germline gives CDR1 MNHNS, CDR2 SASEGT. CDR3 sequence reads: CASSVTGGDFYEQYF. Written as DNA, the CDR3 is TGTGCCAGCAGTGTGACAGGGGGCGACTTCTACGAGCAGTACTTC.

The V gene is TRBV10-3, the J gene TRBJ2-7, with D maybe TRBD1 (6 bases). The CDR3 sequence is 13 residues long. Trimming took 6 bases from V and 2 from J, leaving 11 bases between them. Germline CDR1 reads ENHRY; CDR2 reads SYGVKD. The CDR3 coding sequence is TGTGCCATCAGCCACAGGGTAGCCTACGAGCAGTACTTC. Its protein product is CAISHRVAYEQYF.

The chain employs TRBV9 and TRBJ2-7, with 11 bases aligning to TRBD1. The CDR3 contains 15 residues. The V and J ends lost 2 bases and 1 base, in that order; junction bases with no gene match: 2. From germline, CDR1 is SGDLS and CDR2 YYNGEE. CDR3 amino acids: CASSVGTGGSYEQYF. The CDR3 DNA follows: TGTGCCAGCAGCGTTGGGACAGGGGGATCCTACGAGCAGTACTTC.

The V gene is TRBV6-5, the J gene TRBJ2-5; 7 bases are a match to TRBD1. Matching the DNA end better, TRBJ2-7 makes the J call doubtful. The CDR3 has 16 residues. Germline loops: CDR1 MNHEY, CDR2 SVGAGI. CDR3 coding DNA: TGTGCCAGCAGTTACTCGATGGGGGACAGAGCCTACGAGCAGTACTTC. Protein sequence: CASSYSMGDRAYEQYF.

The J gene is TRBJ1-2, the V gene TRBV29-1; no firm D call. CDR3 length: 10 residues. Germline V gene lookup returns CDR1 SQVTM and CDR2 ANQGSEA. Trimming stripped 6 bases from V and 7 bases from J, with 9 bases between. CDR3 region: CSVSDGGYTF. In DNA form, the CDR3 reads TGCAGCGTCTCGGACGGTGGCTACACCTTC.

The chain joins TRBV2 to TRBJ1-4; D gene unclear. Germline V lookup: CDR1 SNHLY, CDR2 FYNNEI. Trimming removed 3 bases at V and 8 bases at J, with 7 bases between. The CDR3 runs 12 residues. CDR3 protein: CASSDGEEKLFF. The CDR3 nucleotides read TGTGCCAGCAGTGACGGGGAAGAAAAACTGTTTTTT.

This sequence joins TRBV9 and TRBJ2-1; TRBD2 matches at 16 bases. The CDR3 totals 18 residues. CDR1 and CDR2 from the germline V gene are SGDLS and YYNGEE. V dropped 0 bases and J dropped 7; count of bases not matched to a gene: 7. The CDR3 nucleotides read TGTGCCAGCAGCGTAGGTGGGACTAGCGGGAGGGTGGGTAATGAGCAGTTCTTC. As protein: CASSVGGTSGRVGNEQFF.